Each of the 13 T cell receptor beta chains below was sequenced from the same sample in a study of CD8 T cells in ankylosing spondylitis. TCRdb re-analysed the 5' RACE reads in MiXCR, keeping a single row per CDR3 protein. The table includes 150,000 to 200,000 distinct CDR3 sequences, over 10% detected once. Sample: blood, either unsorted or a sorted T cell fraction (not recorded which). Receptors originate from a female donor with ankylosing spondylitis or in good health (not recorded which).

This clonotype came up a few times. The genes are TRBV12-3 or TRBV12-4 and TRBJ2-1, with D unclear. Trimming pared 5 bases from V and 11 bases from J, leaving 10 bases between. The length of the CDR3 is 11 residues. CDR3 in DNA: TGTGCCAGCAGTCCGAAGTACAAGCAGTTCTTC. This gives the protein CASSPKYKQFF.

This clonotype was found many times. The V gene is TRBV7-2, the J gene TRBJ2-7, with D tentatively TRBD2 (5 bases). V shed 0 bases and J shed 2 bases, with 23 bases lying between them. CDR3 length: 19 residues. The germline V gene encodes CDR1 SGHTA and CDR2 FQGNSA. CDR3 amino acids: CASSLAPPGGGTRTYEQYF. As DNA, the CDR3 is TGTGCCAGCAGCTTAGCGCCCCCAGGCGGAGGCACAAGAACCTACGAGCAGTACTTC.

This clonotype was recorded at least ten times. The V gene is TRBV7-9, the J gene TRBJ2-1; 7 positions match TRBD2. Germline values: CDR1 SEHNR, CDR2 FQNEAQ (reference sequence). The CDR3 is 13 residues long. J gave up 7 bases and V 5 bases, and 5 bases lay outside the gene matches. The CDR3 region is CASSRSGGNEQFF. The CDR3 DNA reads TGTGCCAGCAGCCGGTCCGGGGGGAATGAGCAGTTCTTC.

This clonotype was picked up many times. This chain joins TRBV4-2 and TRBJ2-1; no clear D. The CDR3 is made up of 17 amino acids. Germline loops: CDR1 LGHNA, CDR2 YNFKEQ. With 0 bases removed from V and 0 bases from J, the gap between germline ends came to 12 bases. In nucleotides, the CDR3 is TGTGCCAGCAGCCAAGATCGAGGCGCTAGCTCCTACAATGAGCAGTTCTTC. Its translation is CASSQDRGASSYNEQFF.

Ten or more counts support this clonotype. The chain recombines TRBV4-2 with TRBJ1-1, with D hard to call. This CDR3 comprises 15 residues. Germline assignment: CDR1 LGHNA and CDR2 YNFKEQ. The V end was cut by 0 bases, the J end by 4 bases, with 12 bases between. CDR3 sequence: CASSQDVSEGTEAFF. CDR3 sequence (DNA): TGTGCCAGCAGCCAAGATGTTAGTGAGGGCACTGAAGCTTTCTTT.

This clonotype was seen at least ten times. The V gene is TRBV7-6, the J gene TRBJ2-7; D tentatively reads TRBD1 or TRBD2 (5 bases each). The V gene's germline CDR1 is SGHVS and CDR2 FNYEAQ. CDR3 length: 11 amino acids. With 6 bases removed from V and 5 bases from J, the gap between germline ends came to 8 bases. The CDR3 protein is CASSLGDEQYF. As DNA, the CDR3 is TGTGCCAGCAGTTTGGGGGACGAGCAGTACTTC. Complete variable domain (other parts from reference TRBV7-6 and TRBJ2-7): GAGVSQSPRYKVTKRGQDVALRCDPISGHVSLYWYRQALGQGPEFLTYFNYEAQQDKSGLPNDRFSAERPEGSISTLTIQRTEQRDSAMYRCASSLGDEQYFGPGTRLTVT.

On this clonotype itself: The junction departs from the called germline gene at one end, perhaps through a read error. CDR3 in amino acids: CASAKGLAADNDQFF. CDR3 nucleotides: TGTGCCAGCGCCAAGGGACTAGCCGCTGACAATGATCAGTTCTTC. V is TRBV18 and J is TRBJ2-1; 9 positions agree with TRBD2. The germline V gene has CDR1 KGHSH and CDR2 LQKENI. This CDR3 spans 15 amino acids.

This clonotype was seen ten or more times. The chain carries TRBV2 and TRBJ1-2; 9 bases align to TRBD1. This CDR3 is built from 15 residues. Looked up from germline, CDR1 is SNHLY and CDR2 is FYNNEI. With 1 base clipped from V and 3 bases from J, the junction kept 3 bases outside the gene matches. CDR3 residues: CASSEGTGDHYGYTF. CDR3 DNA sequence: TGTGCCAGCAGTGAAGGGACAGGGGACCACTATGGCTACACCTTC.

This clonotype was seen ten or more times. The rearrangement uses TRBV12-3 or TRBV12-4 and TRBJ1-2; D unclear. The length of the CDR3 is 14 residues. The V end was cut by 4 bases, the J end by 0 bases, with 9 bases between. CDR3 coding DNA: TGTGCCAGCAGTTCCCTGGTGGCTAACTATGGCTACACCTTC. It translates to CASSSLVANYGYTF.

This clonotype appeared many times. This chain connects TRBV12-3 or TRBV12-4 to TRBJ1-4; unclear D gene. Trimming removed 4 bases at V and 10 bases at J, with 10 bases between. The length of the CDR3 is 12 residues. The DNA for the CDR3 is TGTGCCAGCAGTTGGGTAGGCGGAAAACTGTTTTTT. It codes for CASSWVGGKLFF.

This clonotype has only a few counts. The chain links TRBV28 to TRBJ2-5, with 15 nucleotides matching TRBD2. The length of the CDR3 is 17 residues. J was trimmed by 2 bases and V by 5 bases; bases with no gene match: 6. CDR1 and CDR2 (germline): MDHEN, SYDVKM. The CDR3 bases are TGTGCCAGCAGTGGGACTAGCGGGAGGCTCGCGCAAGAGACCCAGTACTTC. Protein product: CASSGTSGRLAQETQYF.

This clonotype has at least ten counts. The chain is built from TRBV3-1 and TRBJ2-7, with 12 bases aligning to TRBD2. After removal of 4 bases from V and 6 bases from J, the junction contained 4 bases not matched to a gene. The CDR3 loop spans 14 amino acids. CDR1 and CDR2 from the germline V gene are LGHDT and YNNKEL (reference sequence). The CDR3 DNA reads as TGTGCCAGCAGCCGCGCTAGCGGGAGGGCCGAGCAGTACTTC. This encodes CASSRASGRAEQYF.

This clonotype showed up many times. The V call is TRBV15, the J call TRBJ2-5, with 8 bases fitting TRBD1. CDR1 and CDR2 from the germline V gene are LNHNV and YYDKDF (reference sequence). The CDR3 extends over 13 amino acids. V lost 3 bases to trimming and J lost 3 bases; unmatched junction nucleotides: 0. The CDR3 sequence is CATSRDREETQYF. In DNA, the CDR3 is TGTGCCACCAGCAGGGACAGGGAAGAGACCCAGTACTTC.